This paragraph reports one TCR beta chain. The CDR3 extends over 12 amino acids. Germline assignment: CDR1 DFQATT and CDR2 SNEGSKA (reference sequence). Trimming took 6 bases from V and 0 from J, leaving 5 bases between them. These data originate in a study of early T cells in non-severe SARS-CoV-2 infection. Turning to the study itself: Sequencing of unsorted whole blood was done on bulk RNA, leaving chains unpaired.

Attached unique molecular identifiers marked individual cDNA molecules. TCRdb reanalysed the 5' RACE reads using MiXCR and keeps one entry per CDR3 protein. The sample has 50,000 to 60,000 distinct CDR3 sequences, about 10% seen once; the top ten hold 4.5% to 5.5%. The sequence was collected from an adult who was a healthcare worker with PCR-confirmed SARS-CoV-2 infection or an uninfected control (not recorded which). This chain joins TRBV20-1 and TRBJ1-4; no clear D gene. The specimen was whole blood. The CDR3, as DNA: TGCAGTGCGAGTGCAACTAATGAAAAACTGTTTTTT. Its protein product is CSASATNEKLFF.